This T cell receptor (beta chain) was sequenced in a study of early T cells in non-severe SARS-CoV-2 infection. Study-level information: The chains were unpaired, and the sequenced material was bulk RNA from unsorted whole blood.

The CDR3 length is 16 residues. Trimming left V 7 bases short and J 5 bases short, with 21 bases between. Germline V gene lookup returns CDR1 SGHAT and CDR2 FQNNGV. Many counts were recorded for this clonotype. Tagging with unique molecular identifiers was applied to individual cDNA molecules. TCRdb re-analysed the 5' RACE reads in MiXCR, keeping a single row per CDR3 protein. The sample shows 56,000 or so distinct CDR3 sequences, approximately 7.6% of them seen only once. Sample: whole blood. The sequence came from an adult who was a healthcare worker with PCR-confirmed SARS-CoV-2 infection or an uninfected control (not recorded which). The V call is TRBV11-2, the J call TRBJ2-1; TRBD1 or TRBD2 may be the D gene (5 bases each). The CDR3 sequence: CASTNPRGFGNNEQFF. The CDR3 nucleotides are TGTGCCAGCACCAACCCGAGGGGTTTTGGGAACAATGAGCAGTTCTTC. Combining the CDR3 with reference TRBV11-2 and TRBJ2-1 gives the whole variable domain EAGVAQSPRYKIIEKRQSVAFWCNPISGHATLYWYQQILGQGPKLLIQFQNNGVVDDSQLPKDRFSAERLKGVDSTLKIQPAKLEDSAVYLCASTNPRGFGNNEQFFGPGTRLTVL.